Shown below are 18 T cell receptor beta chains from a single sample sequenced in a study of breast tumors, draining lymph nodes, adjacent tissues. Breast cancer patients provided tissue from their axillary draining lymph nodes. TCRdb independently ran MiXCR on the multiplex PCR reads; one entry per CDR3 protein. The data contain around 140,000 distinct CDR3 sequences, approximately 29% of them singletons. Material for sequencing was axillary lymph node tissue. These receptors all stem from a female donor with breast cancer. Some clones in this sample may be carry-over from other donors' samples.

The V and J genes are TRBV5-1 and TRBJ1-1, with D unclear. Germline CDR1 is SGHRS and CDR2 is YFSETQ. V was pared by 0 bases and J by 1 base, with 10 bases between. The CDR3 spans 15 residues. The CDR3 reads CASSLAGERNTEAFF. The CDR3 DNA reads TGCGCCAGCAGCTTGGCCGGGGAGAGGAACACTGAAGCTTTCTTT.

This clonotype has at least ten counts. The rearrangement uses TRBV19 and TRBJ1-3; D is uncertain. Germline values: CDR1 LNHDA, CDR2 SQIVND (reference sequence). V lost 6 bases, J lost 4 bases, and 7 bases lay in between. This CDR3 spans 12 amino acids. The CDR3 region has the DNA TGTGCCAGTAGCTCATACGGAAACACCATATATTTT. It is translated as CASSSYGNTIYF.

This clonotype was observed many times. A much larger clone sits a single nucleotide away, making a read error possible. The chain is built from TRBV20-1 and TRBJ2-7; TRBD1 matches at 7 bases. The CDR3 is 11 amino acids. Per the germline V gene, CDR1 is DFQATT and CDR2 is SNEGSKA (reference sequence). The CDR3 DNA follows: TGCAGTGCAAGACAGGGCTACGAGCAGTCCGTC. Amino acid sequence: CSARQGYEQSV.

The table lists this clonotype with many counts. The chain uses TRBV30 and TRBJ1-4; 11 bases agree with TRBD1. In germline, CDR1 is GTSNPN, CDR2 SVGIG (reference sequence). CDR3 length: 15 amino acids. V lost 3 bases, J lost 9 bases, and 9 bases stayed unmatched. CDR3 bases: TGTGCCTGGAGACCTCTTGGGACAGGGGGGCAAAAACTGTTTTTT. It encodes CAWRPLGTGGQKLFF.

V usage is TRBV5-1 and J usage is TRBJ1-1; D uncertain. Germline V gives CDR1 SGHRS, CDR2 YFSETQ. The CDR3 length is 13 residues. Between the trimmed V and J ends, which lost 0 bases and 11 bases, there was a span of 14 bases. CDR3 sequence reads: CASSLDSGLRAFF. In DNA, the CDR3 is TGCGCCAGCAGCTTGGATAGCGGGTTGAGGGCTTTCTTT.

This clonotype was counted many times. V usage is TRBV7-2 and J usage is TRBJ2-1; 12 positions match TRBD2. V trimming: 2 bases; J trimming: 9 bases; junction bases outside the gene matches: 8. The CDR3 spans 16 residues. Per germline, CDR1 SGHTA and CDR2 FQGNSA. The CDR3 loop is CASSLSASGGAFEQFF. CDR3 in DNA: TGTGCCAGCAGCTTATCCGCTAGCGGGGGGGCCTTTGAGCAGTTCTTC. The full variable domain, completed using reference TRBV7-2 and TRBJ2-1, is GAGVSQSPSNKVTEKGKDVELRCDPISGHTALYWYRQSLGQGLEFLIYFQGNSAPDKSGLPSDRFSAERTGGSVSTLTIQRTQQEDSAVYLCASSLSASGGAFEQFFGPGTRLTVL.

This clonotype was recorded at least ten times. The chain links TRBV10-3 to TRBJ1-5, with D possibly TRBD1 on 5 matching bases. Germline V CDR1 and CDR2: ENHRY, SYGVKD. The CDR3 is 15 residues long. The V end lost 0 bases, the J end lost 6 bases, and 12 bases lay between the germline ends. CDR3 amino acids: CAISESLGPGQPQHF. The DNA of the CDR3 is TGTGCCATCAGTGAGTCCTTGGGGCCCGGTCAGCCCCAGCATTTT.

This clonotype has ten or more counts. This chain links TRBV6-2 or TRBV6-3 with TRBJ1-5; D is uncertain. The CDR3 spans 15 residues. V lost 6 bases and J lost 0, with 12 bases in between. Germline CDR1 reads MNHEY; CDR2 reads SVGEGT. CDR3 DNA: TGTGCCAGCAGCCTACAGTCTAATAGCAATCAGCCCCAGCATTTT. Translation: CASSLQSNSNQPQHF.

Many counts were recorded for this clonotype. The V gene is TRBV11-2, the J gene TRBJ2-5; tentative D call: TRBD2 (6 bases). Trimming took off 5 bases at V and 5 bases at J, with 21 bases between the two ends. The germline V gene has CDR1 SGHAT and CDR2 FQNNGV. This CDR3 is 16 amino acids long. DNA of the CDR3: TGTGCCAGCAGCCCCCGGGGCGGTACTAGCCGGGAGACCCAGTACTTC. Its translation: CASSPRGGTSRETQYF.

Ten or more counts support this clonotype. The gene calls are TRBV7-8 and TRBJ2-1, with TRBD1 matching 7 bases. V shed 3 bases, J shed 0 bases, and the junction held 17 bases outside the gene matches. The CDR3 has 20 amino acids. Germline V lookup: CDR1 SGHVS, CDR2 FQNEAQ. The CDR3 DNA reads as TGTGCCAGCAGCTTTCTTGCTAGTGGTAGGGGGCTAAGCTCCTACAATGAGCAGTTCTTC. Translated, it gives CASSFLASGRGLSSYNEQFF.

In the case of this clonotype: The conserved phenylalanine or tryptophan is not found at the CDR3 terminus, so this likely reflects a read error. The chain employs TRBV7-3 and TRBJ1-6; possible D gene TRBD1, 6 bases. The CDR3 loop spans 13 amino acids. CDR1 and CDR2 from the germline V gene are SGHTA and FQGTGA. V lost 4 bases to trimming and J lost 14 bases, with 15 bases between them. The CDR3 DNA follows: TGTGCCAGCAGCTCACAGGGTGGTGGGTCCCTCCACCTT. This encodes CASSSQGGGSLHL.

In this sample, this clonotype turned up many times. The rearrangement joins TRBV20-1 to TRBJ1-2, with D perhaps matching TRBD1 (5 bases). CDR1 DFQATT and CDR2 SNEGSKA come from the germline V gene (reference sequence). The CDR3 has 14 residues. V lost 1 base and J 7 bases, leaving 16 bases between the germline ends. CDR3 in DNA: TGCAGTGCTAGAGCGGGGCAGGGACTCCGTGGCTACACCTTC. Protein: CSARAGQGLRGYTF.

The CDR3 DNA follows: TGCGCCAGCAGCTTGGTTCTGGCTGAGGGCGGTACGCAGTATTTT. Its translation is CASSLVLAEGGTQYF. The V and J genes are TRBV5-1 and TRBJ2-3, with D possibly TRBD2 on 5 matching bases. The CDR3 spans 15 residues. Trimming stripped 0 bases from V and 8 bases from J, with 16 bases between. CDR1 and CDR2 from the germline V gene are SGHRS and YFSETQ.

The table lists this clonotype with many counts. J is TRBJ1-6 and V is TRBV10-3; TRBD1 aligns across 9 bases. The junction had 4 bases not matched to a gene; V was cut back by 3 bases and J by 4 bases. The CDR3 totals 16 residues. Germline V gene data show CDR1 as ENHRY and CDR2 as SYGVKD. The CDR3 sequence is CAISDTDRGYNSPLHF. As DNA, the CDR3 is TGTGCCATCAGTGACACGGACAGGGGATATAATTCACCCCTCCACTTT.

The chain joins TRBV4-1 to TRBJ2-3; the D call may be TRBD1 or TRBD2 (5 bases each). V lost 1 base and J lost 2, with 10 bases in between. The CDR3 spans 15 residues. Germline assignment: CDR1 MGHRA and CDR2 YSYEKL. The CDR3 region is CASSQGDRDTDTQYF. In DNA form, the CDR3 reads TGCGCCAGCAGCCAAGGGGACCGAGACACAGATACGCAGTATTTT.

This clonotype was seen at least ten times. This sequence joins TRBV5-1 and TRBJ2-1; D is ambiguous. V was trimmed by 5 bases and J by 3 bases, leaving 12 bases between them. CDR3 length equals 14 residues. Germline loops: CDR1 SGHRS, CDR2 YFSETQ. This CDR3 is CASRTGPNYNEQFF. In DNA, the CDR3 is TGCGCCAGCAGAACTGGACCCAACTACAATGAGCAGTTCTTC.

This chain links TRBV7-8 with TRBJ2-2, with D perhaps matching TRBD1 (5 bases). The V gene's germline CDR1 is SGHVS and CDR2 FQNEAQ. Trimming stripped 8 bases from V and 0 bases from J, with 16 bases between. This CDR3 has 16 residues. As DNA, the CDR3 is TGTGCCAGCGCCATGATGGGGCTGGCGAACACCGGGGAGCTGTTTTTT. This gives the protein CASAMMGLANTGELFF.

This clonotype came up many times. V usage is TRBV19 and J usage is TRBJ1-4; D is ambiguous. The CDR3 consists of 14 residues. V lost 7 bases to trimming and J lost 8 bases, with 17 bases between them. CDR1 and CDR2 (germline): LNHDA, SQIVND (reference sequence). CDR3 region: CASTAQETQEKLFF. CDR3 nucleotide sequence: TGTGCCAGTACCGCCCAGGAGACACAGGAAAAACTGTTTTTT. Drawing the rest from reference TRBV19 and TRBJ1-4, the complete variable domain is DGGITQSPKYLFRKEGQNVTLSCEQNLNHDAMYWYRQDPGQGLRLIYYSQIVNDFQKGDIAEGYSVSREKKESFPLTVTSAQKNPTAFYLCASTAQETQEKLFFGSGTQLSVL.